This T cell receptor (beta chain) was profiled in a study of T-cell reconstitution after alpha-beta-depleted transplantation in children. Germline lookup yields CDR1 SGHAT and CDR2 FQNNGV. The ends lost 5 bases at V and 1 base at J; junction bases unmatched: 6. The CDR3 runs 18 residues. Preparation of the TCRbeta library involved a method that used unique molecular identifiers. TCRdb called the PCR reads again in MiXCR, with one record for every CDR3 protein. The sample records approximately 430,000 distinct CDR3 sequences, 15% to 20% being singletons. The rearrangement uses TRBV11-2 and TRBJ2-6; 12 nucleotides match TRBD2. The receptor comes from a boy younger than two who had a stem cell transplant for Wiskott-Aldrich syndrome, so the T cells may come from the graft donor. The sample in question was PBMCs, mostly from graft donor cells, obtained 360 days after TCRalphabeta/CD19-depleted stem cell transplant. This CDR3 reads CASSPGLAGLSGANVLTF. CDR3 sequence (DNA): TGTGCCAGCAGCCCGGGACTAGCGGGCTTATCTGGGGCCAACGTCCTGACTTTC.